These 7 T cell receptor beta chains originate from one sample sequenced in a study of T cell responses to AZD1222 COVID-19 vaccine. The protocol was immunoSEQ multiplex PCR, while the TCRdb copy is restricted to in-frame clones and leaves out a portion. This sample carries 200,000 or so clones, 75% to 90% of them seen once, and the ten largest clones take roughly 6.5%. Here the sequenced sample was peripheral blood, taken on day 0 of AZD1222 vaccination. The receptors were gathered from an adult in good health.

The chain has TRBV18 and TRBJ1-5; D is perhaps TRBD1 (5 bases). Germline lookup yields CDR1 KGHSH and CDR2 LQKENI. Deletions cut 3 bases from V and 9 bases from J, with 21 bases between. The CDR3 runs to 16 residues. The CDR3 sequence is CASSPSTSRDSGPQHF. Written as DNA, the CDR3 is TGTGCCAGCTCACCGTCGACCTCTAGGGACTCGGGGCCCCAGCATTTT.

The genes are TRBV24-1 and TRBJ1-3, with no clear D. The CDR3 covers 17 residues. Germline loops: CDR1 KGHDR, CDR2 SFDVKD. The germline V and J ends were trimmed by 1 base and 0 bases, with 12 bases remaining between them. This CDR3 is CATSDLSLPGSGNTIYF. The CDR3 DNA reads as TGTGCCACCAGTGATTTATCGCTGCCAGGCTCTGGAAACACCATATATTTT.

This chain joins TRBV28 and TRBJ1-2; TRBD1 aligns across 9 bases. CDR3 length: 14 amino acids. V trimming: 8 bases; J trimming: 1 base; junction bases outside the gene matches: 5. Germline V gene sequence: CDR1 MDHEN, CDR2 SYDVKM. CDR3 bases: TGTGCCAGCTTTCTGACAGGGGGTAACTATGGCTACACCTTC. Translated: CASFLTGGNYGYTF.

The chain employs TRBV28 and TRBJ1-3; D remains unclear. CDR1 and CDR2 from the germline V gene are MDHEN and SYDVKM. V was clipped by 1 base and J by 0 bases, with 4 bases between them. CDR3 size: 14 residues. Here the CDR3 reads CASSLSNSGNTIYF. In DNA form, the CDR3 reads TGTGCCAGCAGTTTATCCAACTCTGGAAACACCATATATTTT.

This clone has just one count. The chain employs TRBV5-8 and TRBJ1-6; tentatively, D is TRBD1 (5 bases). Germline values: CDR1 SGHTS, CDR2 YDEGEE. The V end was cut by 4 bases, the J end by 6 bases, with 14 bases between. The CDR3 has 15 residues. The CDR3 coding sequence is TGTGCCAGCAGCCCGGGGGGGGGTGGTAATTCACCCCTCCACTTT. It is translated as CASSPGGGGNSPLHF. Complete variable domain (other parts from reference TRBV5-8 and TRBJ1-6): EAGVTQSPTHLIKTRGQQATLRCSPISGHTSVYWYQQALGLGLQFLLWYDEGEERNRGNFPPRFSGRQFPNYSSELNVNALELEDSALYLCASSPGGGGNSPLHFGNGTRLTVT.

J is TRBJ1-2 and V is TRBV28, with unresolved D. The CDR3 is 11 amino acids. CDR1 and CDR2 (germline): MDHEN, SYDVKM. The V gene lost 6 bases and the J gene lost 8 bases, with 10 bases spanning the gap. CDR3 nucleotide sequence: TGTGCCAGCAGCCCAGAAAGGGGCTACACCTTC. Its translation: CASSPERGYTF.

The V and J genes are TRBV6-5 and TRBJ1-2; D not resolved. Trimming cost V 7 bases and J 2 bases, with 5 bases left between them. From germline, CDR1 is MNHEY and CDR2 SVGAGI. There are 11 residues in the CDR3. The CDR3 reads CASNGNYGYTF. CDR3 DNA sequence: TGTGCCAGCAATGGAAACTATGGCTACACCTTC.